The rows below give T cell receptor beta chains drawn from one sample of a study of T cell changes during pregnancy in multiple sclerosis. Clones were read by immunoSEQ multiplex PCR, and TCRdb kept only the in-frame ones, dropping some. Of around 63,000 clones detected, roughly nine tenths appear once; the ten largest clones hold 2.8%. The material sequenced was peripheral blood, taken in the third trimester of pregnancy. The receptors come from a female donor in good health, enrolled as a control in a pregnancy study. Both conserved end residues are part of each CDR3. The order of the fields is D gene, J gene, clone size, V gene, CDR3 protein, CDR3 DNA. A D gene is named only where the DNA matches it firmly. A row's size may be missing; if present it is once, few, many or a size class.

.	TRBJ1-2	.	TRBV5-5	CASSLEGPSNGYTF	TGTGCCAGCAGCTTGGAGGGGCCTTCAAATGGCTACACCTTC
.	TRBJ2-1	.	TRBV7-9	CASSIGYHTQQYNEQFF	TGTGCCAGCAGCATCGGCTATCATACCCAACAGTACAATGAGCAGTTCTTC
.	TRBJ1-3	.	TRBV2	CASSESLGGNTIYF	TGTGCCAGCAGTGAAAGCCTAGGAGGAAACACCATATATTTT
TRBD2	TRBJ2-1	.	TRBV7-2	CASSFYETSGSSEQFF	TGTGCCAGCAGCTTTTACGAGACTAGCGGGAGTAGTGAGCAGTTCTTC
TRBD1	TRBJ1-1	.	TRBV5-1	CASSTRGLNTEAFF	TGCGCCAGCTCTACCAGGGGGCTGAACACTGAAGCTTTCTTT
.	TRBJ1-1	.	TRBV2	CASSRYGGTEAFF	TGTGCCAGCAGTCGGTACGGGGGCACTGAAGCTTTCTTT
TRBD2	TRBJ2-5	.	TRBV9	CASSTSGSGRETQYF	TGTGCCAGCAGTACTAGCGGGTCAGGGAGAGAGACCCAGTACTTC
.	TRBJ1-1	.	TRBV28	CASTLGRLEAFF	TGTGCCAGCACGTTAGGCCGACTTGAAGCTTTCTTT
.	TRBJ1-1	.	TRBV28	CASSRGFSEAFF	TGTGCCAGCAGTCGGGGATTTTCTGAAGCTTTCTTT
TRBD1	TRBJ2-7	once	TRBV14	CASSHPGTGDYEQYF	TGTGCCAGCAGCCACCCCGGGACAGGCGACTACGAGCAGTACTTC
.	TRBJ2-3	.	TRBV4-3	CASSQGAGYTDTQYF	TGCGCCAGCAGCCAAGGGGCGGGGTACACAGATACGCAGTATTTT
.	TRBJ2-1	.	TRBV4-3	CASSLEGQPYNEQFF	TGCGCCAGCAGCCTAGAAGGACAGCCTTACAATGAGCAGTTCTTC
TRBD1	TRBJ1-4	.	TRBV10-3	CAISDSGQISNEKLFF	TGTGCCATCAGTGACTCGGGACAGATCTCTAATGAAAAACTGTTTTTT
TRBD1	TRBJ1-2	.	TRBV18	CASSPPGDRWYGYTF	TGTGCCAGCTCACCCCCAGGGGACAGGTGGTATGGCTACACCTTC
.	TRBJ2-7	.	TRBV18	CASSPAGYEQYF	TGTGCCAGCTCACCAGCAGGGTACGAGCAGTACTTC
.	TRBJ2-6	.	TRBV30	CAWSTQGSGANVLTF	TGTGCCTGGAGCACACAGGGCTCTGGGGCCAACGTCCTGACTTTC
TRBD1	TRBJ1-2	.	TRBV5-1	CASSSGTGNYGYTF	TGCGCCAGCAGCTCCGGGACAGGGAACTATGGCTACACCTTC
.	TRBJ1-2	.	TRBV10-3	CAISGQPREGYTF	TGTGCCATCAGTGGTCAACCTCGGGAGGGCTACACCTTC
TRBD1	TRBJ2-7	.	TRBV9	CASSPRGGAEQYF	TGTGCCAGCAGCCCGCGAGGGGGCGCCGAGCAGTACTTC
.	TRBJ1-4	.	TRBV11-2	CASSLLGWRANEKLFF	TGTGCCAGCAGCCTTCTAGGGTGGAGGGCTAATGAAAAACTGTTTTTT
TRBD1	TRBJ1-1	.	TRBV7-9	CASSSNRGVRTEAFF	TGTGCCAGCAGCTCAAACAGGGGAGTCAGGACTGAAGCTTTCTTT
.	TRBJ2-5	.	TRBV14	CASSRALQETQYF	TGTGCCAGCAGCCGGGCTTTGCAAGAGACCCAGTACTTC
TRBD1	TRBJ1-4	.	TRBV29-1	CSVGQGDEKLFF	TGCAGCGTTGGACAGGGGGATGAAAAACTGTTTTTT
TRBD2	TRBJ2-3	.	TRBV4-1	CASSQDGGLAGVFTDTQYF	TGCGCCAGCAGCCAAGATGGTGGACTAGCGGGGGTTTTCACAGATACGCAGTATTTT
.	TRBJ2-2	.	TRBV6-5	CASSYSRYRSGELFF	TGTGCCAGCAGTTACTCAAGATACCGGAGCGGGGAGCTGTTTTTT
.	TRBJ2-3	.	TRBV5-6	CASSLAGLPDTQYF	TGTGCCAGCAGCTTGGCTGGCCTCCCAGATACGCAGTATTTT
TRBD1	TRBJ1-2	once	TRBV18	CASSPYQGAYGYTF	TGTGCCAGCTCACCATACCAGGGGGCCTATGGCTACACCTTC
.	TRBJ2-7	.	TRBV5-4	CASSLGTYEQYF	TGTGCCAGCAGCTTGGGTACTTACGAGCAGTACTTC
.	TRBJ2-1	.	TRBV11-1	CASSTRTTYNEQFF	TGTGCCAGCAGCACCCGGACTACTTACAATGAGCAGTTCTTC
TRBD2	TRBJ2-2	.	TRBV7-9	CASSLVASGKGELFF	TGTGCCAGCAGCTTAGTCGCTAGCGGGAAGGGGGAGCTGTTTTTT
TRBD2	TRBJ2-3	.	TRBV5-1	CASSLDAGATDTQYF	TGCGCCAGCAGCTTGGATGCGGGAGCGACAGATACGCAGTATTTT